Below are 32 T cell receptor beta chains sequenced from a single sample in a study of vaccination and CD4 T cells after COVID-19. Treatment noted: roughly ten-day PBMC culture with coronavirus spike peptide pools or control peptides (ViraFEST assay). CD4+ T cells that had been cultured provided DNA sequenced with the Oncomine TCR Beta short-read assay. TCRdb passed the PCR reads through MiXCR, listing each CDR3 protein once. The repertoire holds about 15,000 distinct CDR3 sequences, with around 56% as singletons. Their antigens are not known. Specimen: CD4+ T cells from blood, cultured in vitro. The receptors derive from a human donor who had recovered from COVID-19.

This chain joins TRBV7-2 and TRBJ1-5, with D hard to call. There are 13 residues in the CDR3. The V and J ends lost 1 base and 4 bases respectively, with 5 bases between them. In germline, CDR1 is SGHTA, CDR2 FQGNSA. CDR3 sequence reads: CASSLDRNQPQHF. The CDR3 nucleotides read TGTGCCAGCAGCTTAGACAGAAATCAGCCCCAGCATTTT.

This clonotype showed up just a few times. The chain has TRBV20-1 and TRBJ1-2; 7 nucleotides line up with TRBD1. The length of the CDR3 is 13 residues. Germline assignment: CDR1 DFQATT and CDR2 SNEGSKA (reference sequence). Losses at the gene ends were 0 bases for V and 2 bases for J; bases not matched to a gene: 0. CDR3 amino acids: CSARDRGNYGYTF. CDR3 coding DNA: TGCAGTGCTAGAGACAGGGGGAACTATGGCTACACCTTC.

This rearrangement joins TRBV27 to TRBJ1-1, with 10 bases identical to TRBD1. CDR1 is MNHEY and CDR2 is SMNVEV in the germline V gene (reference sequence). The CDR3 is 16 amino acids. The J segment lost 4 bases and the V segment lost 0 bases, leaving 5 bases of the junction unmatched. The CDR3 DNA reads as TGTGCCAGCAGTTTATCGAGACAGGGGGCCGGCACTGAAGCTTTCTTT. Translated, it gives CASSLSRQGAGTEAFF.

The gene calls are TRBV25-1 and TRBJ2-1; weak D call: TRBD2 (5 bases). With 2 bases removed from V and 5 bases from J, the gap between germline ends came to 10 bases. The length of the CDR3 is 14 residues. Germline assignment: CDR1 MGHDK and CDR2 SYGVNS. In DNA form, the CDR3 reads TGTGCCAGCAGTGAAGGAGGTGCCAACAATGAGCAGTTCTTC. Encoded protein: CASSEGGANNEQFF.

The chain couples TRBV7-2 to TRBJ1-2; D may be TRBD1 (6 bases). CDR3 length: 17 residues. Germline CDR1 SGHTA, CDR2 FQGNSA. V lost 5 bases and J lost 6, with 25 bases in between. CDR3 in DNA: TGTGCCAGCAGCACCCGACAGGCTGGGTGGGAACGACATGGCTACACCTTC. Its translation: CASSTRQAGWERHGYTF.

This rearrangement joins TRBV12-3 or TRBV12-4 to TRBJ2-1; TRBD2 agrees at 10 bases. The CDR3 is 17 residues long. V dropped 5 bases and J dropped 9; count of bases not matched to a gene: 16. The CDR3 loop reads CASSPRAGGKLLSEQFF. The CDR3 DNA sequence: TGTGCCAGCAGTCCCCGAGCGGGGGGGAAGCTCCTTTCTGAGCAGTTCTTC.

The chain carries TRBV5-4 and TRBJ2-7; 10 bases align to TRBD2. This CDR3 region has 15 residues. V shed 6 bases and J 3 bases; nucleotides not matched to a gene: 9. Germline V lookup: CDR1 SGHNT, CDR2 YYREEE (reference sequence). CDR3 region: CASTLSASGSYEQYF. In DNA form, the CDR3 reads TGTGCCAGCACCCTCTCGGCTAGCGGGAGCTACGAGCAGTACTTC.

The CDR3 protein is CASSPTTPAMNTEAFF. The CDR3 DNA reads as TGTGCCAGCTCACCTACCACGCCTGCGATGAACACTGAAGCTTTCTTT. The genes are TRBV18 and TRBJ1-1, with D unresolved. The CDR3 totals 16 residues. The V gene's germline CDR1 is KGHSH and CDR2 LQKENI. V was trimmed by 3 bases and J by 0 bases, leaving 14 bases between them.

The chain carries TRBV27 and TRBJ2-1; either TRBD1 or TRBD2 may fit D (5 bases each). Trimming took 8 bases from V and 5 from J, leaving 13 bases between them. The CDR3 spans 13 residues. In germline, CDR1 is MNHEY, CDR2 SMNVEV (reference sequence). The CDR3 sequence is CASRDVNNNEQFF. CDR3 in DNA: TGTGCCAGCCGGGACGTAAACAACAATGAGCAGTTCTTC.

This clonotype was picked up a small number of times. This chain connects TRBV12-3 or TRBV12-4 to TRBJ2-1; D not certain. This CDR3 is built from 15 residues. With 4 bases removed from V and 8 bases from J, the gap between germline ends came to 18 bases. The CDR3 DNA follows: TGTGCCAGCAGTTCCCTGGCTGGGGATCGGCATGAGCAGTTCTTC. Its protein product is CASSSLAGDRHEQFF.

There are a few counts of this clonotype. J is TRBJ2-7 and V is TRBV6-2 or TRBV6-3; D is unclear. Germline lookup yields CDR1 MNHEY and CDR2 SVGEGT. The length of the CDR3 is 13 residues. V was cut by 0 bases and J by 6 bases, with 9 bases left in between. The CDR3 nucleotides read TGTGCCAGCAGTTACTCGAAGTTTCTCGAGCAGTACTTC. The encoded protein is CASSYSKFLEQYF.

This clonotype has a handful of counts. V and J are TRBV24-1 and TRBJ2-3, with 11 bases aligning to TRBD2. This CDR3 is 16 amino acids long. Germline trimming cut 2 bases from V and 8 bases from J; bases unmatched to any gene: 8. CDR1 and CDR2 from the germline V gene are KGHDR and SFDVKD. The CDR3 DNA is TGTGCCACCAGTGATTCCGGGACTAGCGGTTCCGGTACGCAGTATTTT. This codes for CATSDSGTSGSGTQYF.

This clonotype was seen a handful of times. This chain connects TRBV15 to TRBJ1-1, with D possibly being TRBD1 (5 bases). V shed 0 bases and J shed 10 bases, with 18 bases lying between them. Germline CDR1 reads LNHNV; CDR2 reads YYDKDF (reference sequence). This CDR3 region has 15 residues. CDR3 protein: CATSRDIGRAVGAFF. CDR3 DNA sequence: TGTGCCACCAGCAGAGATATCGGCAGGGCGGTCGGAGCTTTCTTT.

In its sample, this clonotype ranks as large. The CDR3 sequence: CASSPADRGVEKLFF. The CDR3 nucleotides read TGCGCCAGCAGCCCGGCTGACAGGGGGGTGGAAAAACTGTTTTTT. This chain uses TRBV5-1 with TRBJ1-4, with 9 bases matching TRBD1. Looked up from germline, CDR1 is SGHRS and CDR2 is YFSETQ. There are 15 residues in the CDR3. Losses at the gene ends were 4 bases for V and 8 bases for J; bases not matched to a gene: 9.

The sample holds a few counts of this clonotype. The chain carries TRBV7-6 and TRBJ1-3; D gene unclear. Germline V gene lookup returns CDR1 SGHVS and CDR2 FNYEAQ. Trimming shortened V by 2 bases and J by 1 base, and 6 bases separated the two germline ends. This CDR3 spans 14 amino acids. The CDR3 loop reads CASSLLSSGNTIYF. CDR3 sequence (DNA): TGTGCCAGCAGCTTACTCTCGTCTGGAAACACCATATATTTT.

This clonotype was found once. The V and J genes are TRBV24-1 and TRBJ2-4; 7 bases map to TRBD1. V was pared by 3 bases and J by 5 bases, with 0 bases of the junction left unmatched. Germline V gives CDR1 KGHDR, CDR2 SFDVKD. The CDR3 is 13 amino acids. The CDR3 spells CATSDGTENIQYF. The CDR3 DNA reads TGTGCCACCAGTGATGGGACAGAAAACATTCAGTACTTC.

This chain uses TRBV7-2 with TRBJ2-5; TRBD2 matches at 10 bases. The germline CDR1 and CDR2 sequences are SGHTA and FQGNSA. The CDR3 extends over 15 amino acids. The ends lost 0 bases at V and 5 bases at J; junction bases unmatched: 3. The CDR3 DNA reads TGTGCCAGCAGCTTAGCCTTTAGCGGGGGGGAGACCCAGTACTTC. Amino acid sequence: CASSLAFSGGETQYF.

This clonotype came up a few times. This rearrangement joins TRBV19 to TRBJ1-2; 11 positions agree with TRBD1. CDR1 and CDR2 from the germline V gene are LNHDA and SQIVND (reference sequence). The CDR3 is 16 residues long. With 6 bases clipped from V and 6 bases from J, the junction kept 12 bases outside the gene matches. CDR3 in amino acids: CASSPPPGTGGNGYTF. The CDR3 coding sequence is TGTGCCAGTAGCCCGCCCCCCGGGACAGGGGGTAATGGCTACACCTTC.

The J gene is TRBJ2-2, the V gene TRBV5-1, with TRBD2 matching over 8 bases. In germline, CDR1 is SGHRS, CDR2 YFSETQ. The CDR3 has 17 amino acids. Trimming at V came to 4 bases and at J to 6 bases, leaving 14 bases not matched to a gene. The CDR3 nucleotides read TGCGCCAGCAGCCAAACCTCGGGGGGGGGCCTCGCCGGGGAGCTGTTTTTT. Residues: CASSQTSGGGLAGELFF.

The rearrangement joins TRBV7-9 to TRBJ2-1; D remains ambiguous. V was clipped by 0 bases and J by 9 bases, with 3 bases between them. Germline V gives CDR1 SEHNR, CDR2 FQNEAQ (reference sequence). This CDR3 spans 11 amino acids. CDR3 in amino acids: CASSLAFEQFF. CDR3 coding DNA: TGTGCCAGCAGCTTAGCGTTTGAGCAGTTCTTC. The entire variable domain, with the rest obtained from reference TRBV7-9 and TRBJ2-1, is as follows: DTGVSQNPRHKITKRGQNVTFRCDPISEHNRLYWYRQTLGQGPEFLTYFQNEAQLEKSRLLSDRFSAERPKGSFSTLEIQRTEQGDSAMYLCASSLAFEQFFGPGTRLTVL.

V gene TRBV5-1 combines with J gene TRBJ2-7, with 7 bases that match TRBD2. CDR3 size: 14 residues. J gave up 6 bases and V 4 bases, and 10 bases lay outside the gene matches. Germline lookup yields CDR1 SGHRS and CDR2 YFSETQ. Here the CDR3 DNA reads TGCGCCAGCAGCCCGGGACTACGGGCGGGCGAGCAGTACTTC. Amino acid sequence: CASSPGLRAGEQYF.

The V gene is TRBV7-8, the J gene TRBJ2-5; 13 bases align to TRBD2. This CDR3 has 18 amino acids. Germline CDR1 and CDR2: SGHVS and FQNEAQ. Trimming removed 5 bases from V and 5 bases from J; junction bases left unmatched: 14. DNA for the CDR3: TGTGCCAGCAGCCTCAATACAGGGACTAGCGGGGTTCGGGAGACCCAGTACTTC. It yields the protein CASSLNTGTSGVRETQYF.

This clonotype was observed once. The rearrangement uses TRBV6-1 and TRBJ2-5, with TRBD1 identical over 7 bases. This CDR3 is built from 13 residues. CDR1 and CDR2 from the germline V gene are MNHNS and SASEGT. Unmatched junction bases numbered 3, after V lost 6 bases and J lost 2 bases. This CDR3 reads CASRETGQETQYF. The CDR3 bases are TGTGCCAGCAGAGAGACAGGGCAAGAGACCCAGTACTTC.

This clonotype ranks as medium-sized. The chain combines TRBV12-3 or TRBV12-4 with TRBJ1-4, with D tentatively TRBD1 (5 bases). CDR3 length: 13 amino acids. V was shortened by 10 bases and J by 4 bases, with 13 bases between the two germline ends. The DNA of the CDR3 is TGTGCCACCTCCACAGGAGGTAATGAAAAACTGTTTTTT. Amino acids: CATSTGGNEKLFF.

This clonotype occurred a few times. The V call is TRBV30, the J call TRBJ1-1; a possible D gene is TRBD1 (5 bases). The CDR3 runs 13 residues. Germline lookup yields CDR1 GTSNPN and CDR2 SVGIG (reference sequence). With 5 bases removed from V and 4 bases from J, the gap between germline ends came to 14 bases. The CDR3 region is CAWARQRVTEAFF. CDR3 sequence (DNA): TGTGCCTGGGCCCGACAGCGGGTCACTGAAGCTTTCTTT.

V gene TRBV11-1 combines with J gene TRBJ2-5, with 7 nucleotides matching TRBD1. Germline lookup yields CDR1 SGHAT and CDR2 FQDESV (reference sequence). There are 15 residues in the CDR3. The V segment lost 1 base and the J segment 2 bases; nucleotides outside the gene matches: 4. The chain's CDR3 is CASSLETGTQETQYF. As DNA, the CDR3 is TGTGCCAGCAGCTTAGAGACAGGGACACAAGAGACCCAGTACTTC.

This clonotype was seen a few times. V usage is TRBV5-1 and J usage is TRBJ2-7, with 9 bases fitting TRBD1. The CDR3 is 15 residues long. V was clipped by 0 bases and J by 3 bases; unmatched bases: 4. CDR1 is SGHRS and CDR2 is YFSETQ in the germline V gene. DNA for the CDR3: TGCGCCAGCAGCTTGGATACGGGACAGGGCTACGAGCAGTACTTC. It encodes CASSLDTGQGYEQYF.

The V and J genes are TRBV7-3 and TRBJ2-2; D is perhaps TRBD1 (5 bases). The CDR3 spans 14 residues. Trimming left V 0 bases short and J 7 bases short, with 9 bases between. Germline V gene lookup returns CDR1 SGHTA and CDR2 FQGTGA. This CDR3 is CASSLTRGGGELFF. CDR3 DNA sequence: TGTGCCAGCAGCTTAACAAGGGGCGGCGGGGAGCTGTTTTTT.

The rearrangement links TRBV7-8 to TRBJ1-6; D not certain. V was cut by 5 bases and J by 0 bases, with 5 bases left in between. Germline-derived CDR1 and CDR2 are SGHVS and FQNEAQ. There are 14 residues in the CDR3. The CDR3 DNA follows: TGTGCCAGCAGCACGTCCTCCTATAATTCACCCCTCCACTTT. The encoded protein is CASSTSSYNSPLHF.

This chain joins TRBV7-2 and TRBJ1-5; D unclear. The V and J ends lost 3 bases and 6 bases respectively, with 9 bases between them. This CDR3 has 13 residues. Per germline, CDR1 SGHTA and CDR2 FQGNSA. Here the CDR3 reads CASSFNPGQPQHF. In nucleotides, the CDR3 is TGTGCCAGCAGCTTCAATCCCGGTCAGCCCCAGCATTTT.

This chain connects TRBV5-8 to TRBJ2-7; D uncertain. This CDR3 spans 14 amino acids. V dropped 0 bases and J dropped 0 bases, with 7 bases sitting between them. Germline V gene sequence: CDR1 SGHTS, CDR2 YDEGEE. The CDR3 DNA reads as TGTGCCAGCAGCTTGGACTGGACCTCCTACGAGCAGTACTTC. Translation: CASSLDWTSYEQYF.

The chain carries TRBV19 and TRBJ2-3; 12 bases agree with TRBD2. Germline V CDR1 and CDR2: LNHDA, SQIVND (reference sequence). Unmatched junction bases numbered 6, after V lost 6 bases and J lost 5 bases. The CDR3 has 15 residues. CDR3 nucleotides: TGTGCCAGTAGGGCTAGCGGGAGGGCCGAAGATACGCAGTATTTT. Translated: CASRASGRAEDTQYF.